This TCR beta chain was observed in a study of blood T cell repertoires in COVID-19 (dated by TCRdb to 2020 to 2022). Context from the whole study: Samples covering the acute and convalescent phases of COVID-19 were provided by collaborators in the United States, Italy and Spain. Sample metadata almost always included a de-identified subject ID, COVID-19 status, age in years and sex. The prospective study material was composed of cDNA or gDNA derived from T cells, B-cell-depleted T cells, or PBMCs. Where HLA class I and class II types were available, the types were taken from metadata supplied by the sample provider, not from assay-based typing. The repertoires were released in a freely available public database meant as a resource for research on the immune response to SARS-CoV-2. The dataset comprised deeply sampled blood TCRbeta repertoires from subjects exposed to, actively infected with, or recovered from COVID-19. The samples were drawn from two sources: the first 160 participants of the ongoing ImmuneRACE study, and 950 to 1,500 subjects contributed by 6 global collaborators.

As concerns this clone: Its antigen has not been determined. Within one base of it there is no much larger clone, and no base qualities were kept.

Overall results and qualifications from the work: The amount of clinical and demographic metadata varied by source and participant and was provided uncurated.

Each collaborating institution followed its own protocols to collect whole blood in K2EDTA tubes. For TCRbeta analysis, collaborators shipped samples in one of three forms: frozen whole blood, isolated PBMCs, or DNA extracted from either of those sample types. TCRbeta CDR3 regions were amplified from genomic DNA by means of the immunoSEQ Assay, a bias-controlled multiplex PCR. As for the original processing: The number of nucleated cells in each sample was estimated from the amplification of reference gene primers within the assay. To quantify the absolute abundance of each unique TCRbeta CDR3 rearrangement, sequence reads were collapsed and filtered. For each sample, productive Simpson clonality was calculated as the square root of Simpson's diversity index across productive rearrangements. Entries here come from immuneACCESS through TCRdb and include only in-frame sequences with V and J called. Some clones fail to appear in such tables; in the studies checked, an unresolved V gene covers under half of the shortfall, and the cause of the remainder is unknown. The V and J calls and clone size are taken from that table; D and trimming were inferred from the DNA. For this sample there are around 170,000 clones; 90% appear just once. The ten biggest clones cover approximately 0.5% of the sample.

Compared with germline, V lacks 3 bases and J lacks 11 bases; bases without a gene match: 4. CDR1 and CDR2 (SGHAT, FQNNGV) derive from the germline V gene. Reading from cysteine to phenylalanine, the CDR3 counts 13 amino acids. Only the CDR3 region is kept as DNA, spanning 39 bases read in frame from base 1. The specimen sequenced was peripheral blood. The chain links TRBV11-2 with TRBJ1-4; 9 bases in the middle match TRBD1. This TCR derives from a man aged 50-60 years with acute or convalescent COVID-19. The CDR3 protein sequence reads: CASSLVGTGKLFF. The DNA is TGTGCCAGCAGCTTGGTCGGGACAGGGAAACTGTTTTTT.